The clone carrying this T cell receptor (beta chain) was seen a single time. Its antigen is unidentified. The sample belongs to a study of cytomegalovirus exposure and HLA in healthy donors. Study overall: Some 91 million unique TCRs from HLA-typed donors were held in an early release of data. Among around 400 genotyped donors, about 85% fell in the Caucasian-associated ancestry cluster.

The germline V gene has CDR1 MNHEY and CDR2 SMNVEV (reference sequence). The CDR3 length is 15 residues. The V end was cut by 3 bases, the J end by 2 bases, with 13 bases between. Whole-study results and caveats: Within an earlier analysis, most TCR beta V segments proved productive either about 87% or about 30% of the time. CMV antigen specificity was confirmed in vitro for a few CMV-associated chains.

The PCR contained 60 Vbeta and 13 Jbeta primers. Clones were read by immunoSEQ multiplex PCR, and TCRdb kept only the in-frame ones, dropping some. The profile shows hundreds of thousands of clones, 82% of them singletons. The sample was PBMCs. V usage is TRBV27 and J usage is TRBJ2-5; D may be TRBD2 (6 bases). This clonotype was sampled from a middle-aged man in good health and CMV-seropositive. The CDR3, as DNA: TGTGCCAGCAGTTTCGGAGGGACCCCTCAAGAGACCCAGTACTTC. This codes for CASSFGGTPQETQYF.